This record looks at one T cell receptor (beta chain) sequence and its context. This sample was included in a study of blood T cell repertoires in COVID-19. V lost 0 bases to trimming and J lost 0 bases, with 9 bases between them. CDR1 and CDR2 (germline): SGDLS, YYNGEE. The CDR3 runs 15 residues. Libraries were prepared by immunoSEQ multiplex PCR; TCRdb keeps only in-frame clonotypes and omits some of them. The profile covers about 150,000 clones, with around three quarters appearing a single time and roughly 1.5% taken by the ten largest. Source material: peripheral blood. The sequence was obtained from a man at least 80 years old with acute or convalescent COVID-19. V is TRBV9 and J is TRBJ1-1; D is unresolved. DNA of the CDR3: TGTGCCAGCAGCGTAGGAGTAGATTTGAACACTGAAGCTTTCTTT. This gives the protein CASSVGVDLNTEAFF.